This T cell receptor (beta chain) was sequenced during a study of blood T cell repertoires in COVID-19. Background on the study: Nucleic acid was either cDNA or gDNA, and it came from T cells, B-cell-depleted T cells, or PBMCs.

Original analysis: Using reference gene primer amplification, nucleated cell counts were estimated. Some clones are missing from TCRdb's copy, which holds only in-frame ones; the method was immunoSEQ multiplex PCR. V and J calls and clone size are those listed in that table; D and trimming were worked out from the DNA. The repertoire holds about half a million clones, with 75% to 90% as singletons. CDR3 size: 17 residues. V dropped 2 bases and J dropped 0 bases, with 14 bases sitting between them. The germline V gene encodes CDR1 KGHSH and CDR2 LQKENI. The sample taken for sequencing was peripheral blood. The TCR originated in a human donor in a cohort sampled during active COVID-19. The genes are TRBV18 and TRBJ1-3, with TRBD1 as a possible D gene (6 bases). The CDR3 spells CASSPDQAGASGNTIYF. CDR3 DNA sequence: TGTGCCAGCTCACCAGACCAAGCGGGGGCCTCTGGAAACACCATATATTTT. Variable domain in full (rest from reference TRBV18 and TRBJ1-3): NAGVMQNPRHLVRRRGQEARLRCSPMKGHSHVYWYRQLPEEGLKFMVYLQKENIIDESGMPKERFSAEFPKEGPSILRIQQVVRGDSAAYFCASSPDQAGASGNTIYFGEGSWLTVV.